The 27 T cell receptor beta chains below all came from one sample that was sequenced in a study of T cells in Graves' hyperthyroidism and ophthalmopathy. The TCR beta CDR3 regions underwent amplification using RNA transcripts as the source. A first-round RT-PCR of the TCR CDR3 used the HTBI primer set. TCRdb used MiXCR to reprocess the multiplex PCR reads, holding one entry per CDR3 protein. The top ten clones hold just over 8% of a sample with roughly 580,000 distinct CDR3 sequences, 46% of them seen once. Sequencing used peripheral blood or thyroid tissue (not recorded which). These receptor sequences come from a young woman with Graves' hyperthyroidism.

This clonotype was recorded a few times. Written as DNA, the CDR3 is TGTGCCAGCAGTTACTCACTCCGACAGGGTACAAATTCACCCCTCCACTTT. As protein: CASSYSLRQGTNSPLHF. V is TRBV2 and J is TRBJ1-6; 7 bases are shared with TRBD1. Trimming removed 5 bases from V and 7 bases from J; junction bases left unmatched: 14. The CDR3 contains 17 residues. CDR1 and CDR2 (germline): SNHLY, FYNNEI.

This clonotype was counted ten times or more. The rearrangement joins TRBV2 to TRBJ1-6, with D unresolved. The CDR3 sequence is 15 residues long. The ends were cut back, 2 bases at V and 0 bases at J, with 5 bases in the middle. Germline CDR1 is SNHLY and CDR2 is FYNNEI. The CDR3 DNA is TGTGCCAGCAGTGAACGGGACTCCTATAATTCACCCCTCCACTTT. Translating it yields CASSERDSYNSPLHF.

The chain employs TRBV20-1 and TRBJ2-7, with 9 bases fitting TRBD2. Germline-derived CDR1 and CDR2 are DFQATT and SNEGSKA (reference sequence). The CDR3 sequence is 15 residues long. Trimming took 0 bases from V and 2 from J; bases not matched to a gene: 5. The CDR3 nucleotides are TGCAGTGCTAGAGATGAAGGCGGGAGGGCCTACGAGCAGTACTTC. This translates into CSARDEGGRAYEQYF.

V is TRBV7-8 and J is TRBJ2-7; D may be TRBD2 (6 bases). The CDR3 runs to 15 residues. Trimming took 4 bases from V and 0 from J, leaving 13 bases between them. CDR1 and CDR2 from the germline V gene are SGHVS and FQNEAQ. CDR3 nucleotides: TGTGCCAGCAGCTCTGCCGGGGGTAGCTCCTACGAGCAGTACTTC. Translating it yields CASSSAGGSSYEQYF. The complete variable domain, with remaining parts taken from reference TRBV7-8 and TRBJ2-7, reads GAGVSQSPRYKVAKRGQDVALRCDPISGHVSLFWYQQALGQGPEFLTYFQNEAQLDKSGLPSDRFFAERPEGSVSTLKIQRTQQEDSAVYLCASSSAGGSSYEQYFGPGTRLTVT.

The table lists this clonotype with a few counts. The chain is built from TRBV20-1 and TRBJ2-2; weak D call: TRBD2 (6 bases). This CDR3 is 16 amino acids long. The germline V gene has CDR1 DFQATT and CDR2 SNEGSKA (reference sequence). The germline V and J ends were trimmed by 0 bases and 4 bases, with 15 bases remaining between them. The CDR3 DNA is TGCAGTGCTAGAGACGGGTCGGAGGGCGGCACCGGGGAGCTGTTTTTT. Protein product: CSARDGSEGGTGELFF.

The CDR3 sequence is CASSEGFGIYEQYF. The CDR3 bases are TGTGCCAGCAGCGAGGGCTTCGGGATCTACGAGCAGTACTTC. The chain carries TRBV25-1 and TRBJ2-7, with a tentative D call TRBD2 (5 bases). Trimming removed 6 bases at V and 3 bases at J, with 15 bases between. The CDR3 spans 14 residues. Germline V lookup: CDR1 MGHDK, CDR2 SYGVNS.

The rearrangement uses TRBV2 and TRBJ2-5; TRBD1 agrees at 9 bases. V was pared by 10 bases and J by 3 bases, with 3 bases of the junction left unmatched. CDR3 length: 12 amino acids. The germline gives CDR1 SNHLY, CDR2 FYNNEI. CDR3 amino acids: CAMGQGEETQYF. As DNA, the CDR3 is TGTGCCATGGGACAGGGTGAAGAGACCCAGTACTTC.

For this clonotype: An end of the junction does not agree with germline; a read error may underlie this. V and J are TRBV7-2 and TRBJ2-2; D ambiguous. This CDR3 region has 16 residues. Germline V gene data show CDR1 as SGHTA and CDR2 as FQGNSA. The CDR3 here is CASSHGLRWGTGELFF. The DNA for the CDR3 is TGCGCCAGCAGCCACGGGTTGCGTTGGGGAACCGGGGAGCTGTTTTTT.

J is TRBJ1-6 and V is TRBV20-1; D is uncertain. The CDR3 is 11 amino acids. CDR1 and CDR2 (germline): DFQATT, SNEGSKA (reference sequence). V lost 5 bases and J lost 8, with 7 bases in between. The CDR3 DNA reads as TGCAGTGCTCCTCGGGATTCACCCCTCCACTTT. Translating it yields CSAPRDSPLHF.

The genes are TRBV5-4 and TRBJ2-5, with D uncertain. Per germline, CDR1 SGHNT and CDR2 YYREEE (reference sequence). The V end lost 4 bases, the J end lost 5 bases, and 18 bases lay between the germline ends. The CDR3 totals 15 residues. The CDR3 reads CASSPFGGTQETQYF. The CDR3 DNA follows: TGTGCCAGCAGCCCCTTTGGCGGAACGCAGGAGACCCAGTACTTC.

This clonotype was seen ten or more times. The J gene is TRBJ2-5, the V gene TRBV7-3, with D unclear. Trimming shortened V by 5 bases and J by 5 bases, and 12 bases separated the two germline ends. CDR3 size: 13 residues. Germline CDR1 is SGHTA and CDR2 is FQGTGA. Here the CDR3 reads CASSRTPGETQYF. The CDR3 bases are TGTGCCAGCAGCCGGACCCCTGGCGAGACCCAGTACTTC.

As to this clonotype: With a much larger clone just one base away, this may be a read error. The chain links TRBV29-1 to TRBJ1-1; TRBD1 agrees at 7 bases. The CDR3 contains 13 residues. Germline CDR1 SQVTM, CDR2 ANQGSEA. The ends lost 3 bases at V and 4 bases at J; junction bases unmatched: 5. The DNA for the CDR3 is TGCAGCGTTGACCCCAGGGGGAGCACTGAAGCTTTCTTT. Its protein product is CSVDPRGSTEAFF.

This clonotype was seen a few times. The chain is built from TRBV20-1 and TRBJ2-7; D gene unclear. The CDR3 runs 13 residues. The germline CDR1 and CDR2 sequences are DFQATT and SNEGSKA (reference sequence). V dropped 1 base and J dropped 4 bases, with 11 bases sitting between them. CDR3 DNA sequence: TGCAGTGCTAGAGGCACGGATGTATACGAGCAGTACTTC. As protein: CSARGTDVYEQYF.

J is TRBJ2-7 and V is TRBV2, with a tentative D call TRBD2 (6 bases). V was pared by 5 bases and J by 0 bases, with 14 bases between. Germline-derived CDR1 and CDR2 are SNHLY and FYNNEI. The CDR3 contains 15 residues. The CDR3 bases are TGTGCCAGCAGTTACTTGGGCGGGAACTCCTACGAGCAGTACTTC. Its protein product is CASSYLGGNSYEQYF.

This clonotype was observed many times. This chain connects TRBV24-1 to TRBJ2-5; 7 nucleotides agree with TRBD1. The CDR3 has 15 residues. Unmatched junction bases numbered 3, after V lost 2 bases and J lost 1 base. Germline V CDR1 and CDR2: KGHDR, SFDVKD. The CDR3 region is CATSDSGTAQETQYF. CDR3 coding DNA: TGTGCCACCAGTGATTCGGGGACAGCCCAAGAGACCCAGTACTTC.

V usage is TRBV11-2 and J usage is TRBJ2-5; D ambiguous. The J call may be wrong; the DNA end is better matched by TRBJ2-4. CDR1 SGHAT and CDR2 FQNNGV come from the germline V gene. The CDR3 consists of 13 residues. As DNA, the CDR3 is TGTGCCAGCAGCTTCCCCGTGCTGGGCATTCAGTACTTC. As protein: CASSFPVLGIQYF.

The chain uses TRBV24-1 and TRBJ2-5, with D tentatively TRBD2 (5 bases). V dropped 11 bases and J dropped 5 bases, with 17 bases sitting between them. Germline V gene data show CDR1 as KGHDR and CDR2 as SFDVKD. CDR3 length: 13 residues. CDR3 protein: CASSKFPGETQYF. CDR3 DNA sequence: TGTGCCAGCAGCAAGTTCCCGGGGGAGACCCAGTACTTC.

The chain recombines TRBV7-2 with TRBJ1-5, with D possibly matching TRBD1 (6 bases). Germline V gives CDR1 SGHTA, CDR2 FQGNSA. V was pared by 5 bases and J by 0 bases, with 23 bases between. The CDR3 loop spans 19 amino acids. The chain's CDR3 is CASSQDWPRGQDSNQPQHF. CDR3 nucleotides: TGTGCCAGCAGCCAAGATTGGCCCAGGGGCCAGGATAGCAATCAGCCCCAGCATTTT. The full variable domain, in which reference TRBV7-2 and TRBJ1-5 provide the parts outside the CDR3, is GAGVSQSPSNKVTEKGKDVELRCDPISGHTALYWYRQSLGQGLEFLIYFQGNSAPDKSGLPSDRFSAERTGGSVSTLTIQRTQQEDSAVYLCASSQDWPRGQDSNQPQHFGDGTRLSIL.

V usage is TRBV20-1 and J usage is TRBJ2-7, with 14 bases matching TRBD2. Germline lookup yields CDR1 DFQATT and CDR2 SNEGSKA (reference sequence). With V trimmed by 4 bases and J by 0 bases, 5 bases remained unmatched. The CDR3 spans 16 residues. The CDR3 loop is CSAIWTSGRSSYEQYF. The CDR3 coding sequence is TGCAGTGCTATCTGGACTAGCGGGAGGAGCTCCTACGAGCAGTACTTC.

The genes are TRBV25-1 and TRBJ1-2, with a possible D match to TRBD1 (6 bases). Trimming left V 5 bases short and J 4 bases short, with 14 bases between. Germline V gene sequence: CDR1 MGHDK, CDR2 SYGVNS. The CDR3 consists of 14 residues. Written as DNA, the CDR3 is TGTGCCAGCAGTCCTGGGACAAACGCCTATGGCTACACCTTC. It encodes CASSPGTNAYGYTF.

In its sample, this clonotype was seen many times. The chain recombines TRBV7-6 with TRBJ1-1; D ambiguous. Germline V lookup: CDR1 SGHVS, CDR2 FNYEAQ. This CDR3 spans 13 amino acids. Trimming took off 5 bases at V and 6 bases at J, with 13 bases between the two ends. The CDR3 DNA reads as TGTGCCAGCAGCCCCAGCAGTTTCGCTGAAGCTTTCTTT. Residues: CASSPSSFAEAFF.

Comments on this clonotype: An end of the junction does not agree with germline; a read error may underlie this. V and J are TRBV7-2 and TRBJ2-5; 10 nucleotides agree with TRBD2. The DNA end is more similar to TRBJ2-7, so the J call may be wrong. This CDR3 contains 15 residues. Germline values: CDR1 SGHTA, CDR2 FQGNSA. CDR3 sequence: CASSPSGLATYEQYF. CDR3 coding DNA: TGCGCCAGCAGCCCATCGGGACTAGCGACCTACGAGCAGTACTTC.

The chain joins TRBV6-1 to TRBJ2-7; 10 bases agree with TRBD2. Germline trimming cut 3 bases from V and 2 bases from J; bases unmatched to any gene: 10. Germline CDR1 reads MNHNS; CDR2 reads SASEGT. CDR3 length: 17 residues. As DNA, the CDR3 is TGTGCCAGCAGTGACCAGGGACTAGCGTATATTACCTACGAGCAGTACTTC. This translates into CASSDQGLAYITYEQYF.

CDR3 region: CATSDDSSNQPQHF. Written as DNA, the CDR3 is TGTGCCACCAGTGATGACAGCAGCAATCAGCCCCAGCATTTT. The chain joins TRBV24-1 to TRBJ1-5, with a weak D call TRBD1 (5 bases). CDR3 size: 14 residues. The V gene's germline CDR1 is KGHDR and CDR2 SFDVKD. V was pared by 3 bases and J by 1 base, with 6 bases between.

This clonotype was recorded a few times. The V and J genes are TRBV7-2 and TRBJ1-1; D not certain. Germline-derived CDR1 and CDR2 are SGHTA and FQGNSA. The length of the CDR3 is 13 residues. V lost 5 bases and J lost 7, with 14 bases in between. The DNA of the CDR3 is TGTGCCAGCAGCCCAATAACCACGAGTGAAGCTTTCTTT. As protein: CASSPITTSEAFF.

This chain connects TRBV7-6 to TRBJ2-7; possibly TRBD1 for D (5 bases). The CDR3 length is 12 residues. Germline V lookup: CDR1 SGHVS, CDR2 FNYEAQ. V was clipped by 6 bases and J by 5 bases, with 11 bases between them. The CDR3 DNA reads as TGTGCCAGCAGTTCAGGGCCTGACGAGCAGTACTTC. This translates into CASSSGPDEQYF. The variable domain in full, with the rest retrieved from reference TRBV7-6 and TRBJ2-7, is GAGVSQSPRYKVTKRGQDVALRCDPISGHVSLYWYRQALGQGPEFLTYFNYEAQQDKSGLPNDRFSAERPEGSISTLTIQRTEQRDSAMYRCASSSGPDEQYFGPGTRLTVT.

For this clonotype: A read error is possible here, since a much larger clone lies one base away. The chain links TRBV2 to TRBJ2-5; D tentatively reads TRBD1 or TRBD2 (5 bases each). Germline V gives CDR1 SNHLY, CDR2 FYNNEI. The CDR3 spans 13 residues. CDR3 sequence: CVSSMGVGETQYF. CDR3 nucleotide sequence: TGTGTCAGCAGCATGGGGGTAGGGGAGACCCAGTACTTC. The whole variable domain, filled in from reference TRBV2 and TRBJ2-5, reads EPEVTQTPSHQVTQMGQEVILRCVPISNHLYFYWYRQILGQKVEFLVSFYNNEISEKSEIFDDQFSVERPDGSNFTLKIRSTKLEDSAMYFCVSSMGVGETQYFGPGTRLLVL.